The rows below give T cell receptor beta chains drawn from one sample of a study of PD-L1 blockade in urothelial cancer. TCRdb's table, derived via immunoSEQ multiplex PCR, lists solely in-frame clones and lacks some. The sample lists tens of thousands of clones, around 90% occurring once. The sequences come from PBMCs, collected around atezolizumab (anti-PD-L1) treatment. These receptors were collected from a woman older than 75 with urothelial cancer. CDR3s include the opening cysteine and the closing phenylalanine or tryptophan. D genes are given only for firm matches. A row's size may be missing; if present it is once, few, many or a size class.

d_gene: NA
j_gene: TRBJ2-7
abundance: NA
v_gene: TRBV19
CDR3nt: TGTGCCAGTAGTATAGGACTAGATCCCAACGAGCAGTACTTC
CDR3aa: CASSIGLDPNEQYF

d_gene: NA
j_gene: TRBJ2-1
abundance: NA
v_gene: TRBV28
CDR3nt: TGTGCCAGCAGTGAAACAGTGAGCTCCTACAATGAGCAGTTCTTC
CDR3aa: CASSETVSSYNEQFF

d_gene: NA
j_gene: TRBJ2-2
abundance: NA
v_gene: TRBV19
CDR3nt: TGTGCCAGTAGACCCTTTGCGGGATACACCGGGGAGCTGTTTTTT
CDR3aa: CASRPFAGYTGELFF

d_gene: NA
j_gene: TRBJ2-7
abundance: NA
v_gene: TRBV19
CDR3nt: TGTGCCAGTAGTGACCGGACAGGGACCCGCGGGAGCTCCTACGAGCAGTACTTC
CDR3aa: CASSDRTGTRGSSYEQYF

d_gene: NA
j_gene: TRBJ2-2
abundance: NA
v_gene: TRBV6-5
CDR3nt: TGTGCCAGCAGTTACTCGGGCAGGGTGAACACCGGGGAGCTGTTTTTT
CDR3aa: CASSYSGRVNTGELFF

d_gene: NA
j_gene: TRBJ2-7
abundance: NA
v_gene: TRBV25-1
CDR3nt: TGTGCCAGCTCACGGGTCTACGAGCAGTACTTC
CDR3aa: CASSRVYEQYF

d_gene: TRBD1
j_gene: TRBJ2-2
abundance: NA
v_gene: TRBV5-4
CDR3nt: TGTGCCAGCAGCGGCGACAGGGTGAACACCGGGGAGCTGTTTTTT
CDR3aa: CASSGDRVNTGELFF

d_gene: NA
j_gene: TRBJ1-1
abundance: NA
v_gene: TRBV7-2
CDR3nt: TGTGCCAGCAGCTTAGCGGCATCAGACACTGAAGCTTTCTTT
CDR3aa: CASSLAASDTEAFF

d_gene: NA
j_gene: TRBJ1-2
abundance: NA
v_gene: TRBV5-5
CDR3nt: TGTGCCAGCAGCCCCCGGAGCTCAGGGGGCTACACCTTC
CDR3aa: CASSPRSSGGYTF

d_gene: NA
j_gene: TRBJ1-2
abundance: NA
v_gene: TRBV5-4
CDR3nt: TGTGCCAGCAGCTTGGGATCGACAGGAGGCTATGGCTACACCTTC
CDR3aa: CASSLGSTGGYGYTF

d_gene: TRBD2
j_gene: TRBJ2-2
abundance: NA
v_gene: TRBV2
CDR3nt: TGTGCCAGCAGTGATATGGGACTAGCGGGGGCCGCGCTGTTTTTT
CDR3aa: CASSDMGLAGAALFF

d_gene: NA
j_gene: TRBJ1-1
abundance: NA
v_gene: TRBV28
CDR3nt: TGTGCCAGCCCCCCGGGAGGAGGGAACACTGAAGCTTTCTTT
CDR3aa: CASPPGGGNTEAFF

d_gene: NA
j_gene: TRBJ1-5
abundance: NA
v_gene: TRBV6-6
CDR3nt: TGTGCCAGCAGTTTGGGCCAGCCCCAGCATTTT
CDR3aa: CASSLGQPQHF

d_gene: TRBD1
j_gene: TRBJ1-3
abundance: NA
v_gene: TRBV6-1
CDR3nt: TGTGCCAGCAGTGGAAGCGTCGCAGGGGGCGCTTCCTTTGGAAACACCATATATTTT
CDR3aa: CASSGSVAGGASFGNTIYF

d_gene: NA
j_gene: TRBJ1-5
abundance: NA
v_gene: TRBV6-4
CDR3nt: TGTGCCATGGGTGGGCCAGCGGGGGATCAGCCCCAGCATTTT
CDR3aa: CAMGGPAGDQPQHF

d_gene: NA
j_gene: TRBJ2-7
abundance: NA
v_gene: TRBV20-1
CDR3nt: TGCAGTGCTAGGGGGAGCTACGAGCAGTACTTC
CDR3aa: CSARGSYEQYF

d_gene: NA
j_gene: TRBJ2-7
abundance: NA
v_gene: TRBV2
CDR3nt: TGTGCCAGCACCCCGGGGGTTTTCTACGAGCAGTACTTC
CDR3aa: CASTPGVFYEQYF

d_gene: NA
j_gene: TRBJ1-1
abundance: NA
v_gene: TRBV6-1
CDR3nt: TGTGCCAGCAATTTAAGGGGAACTGAAGCTTTCTTT
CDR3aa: CASNLRGTEAFF

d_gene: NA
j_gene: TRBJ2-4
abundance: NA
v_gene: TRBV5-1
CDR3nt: TGCGCCAGCAGCCAGGCGTGGGAAGGAGGAAACATTCAGTACTTC
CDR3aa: CASSQAWEGGNIQYF

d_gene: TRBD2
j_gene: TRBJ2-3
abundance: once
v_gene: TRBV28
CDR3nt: TGTGCCAGCAGTTCCCTAGGGAGCGGGAGGACAGATACGCAGTATTTT
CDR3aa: CASSSLGSGRTDTQYF

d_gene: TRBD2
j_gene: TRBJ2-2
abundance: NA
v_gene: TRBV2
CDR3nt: TGTGCCAGCACCGTCGGGGGGACCGGGGAGCTGTTTTTT
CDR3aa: CASTVGGTGELFF

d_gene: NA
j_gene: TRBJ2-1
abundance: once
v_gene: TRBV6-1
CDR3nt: TGTGCCAGCAGTGAACAGGTGGCCTACAATGAGCAGTTCTTC
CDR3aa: CASSEQVAYNEQFF

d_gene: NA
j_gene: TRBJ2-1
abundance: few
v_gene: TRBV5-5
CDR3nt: TGTGCCAGCAGCTTGTATGCTAGCGCATCCTACAATGAGCAGTTCTTC
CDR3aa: CASSLYASASYNEQFF

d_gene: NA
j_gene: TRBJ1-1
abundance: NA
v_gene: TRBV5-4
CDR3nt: TGTGCCAGCAGCTTGAGCCTGCAAAACACTGAAGCTTTCTTT
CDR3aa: CASSLSLQNTEAFF

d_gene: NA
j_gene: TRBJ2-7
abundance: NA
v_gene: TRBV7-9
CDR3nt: TGTGCCAGCAGCTTACTGGGCAGATACGAGCAGTACTTC
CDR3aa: CASSLLGRYEQYF

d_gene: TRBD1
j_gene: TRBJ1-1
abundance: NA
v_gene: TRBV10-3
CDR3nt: TGTGCCATCTCCCCAGGGGGCTCGCGGAGGGACACTGAAGCTTTCTTT
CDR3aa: CAISPGGSRRDTEAFF

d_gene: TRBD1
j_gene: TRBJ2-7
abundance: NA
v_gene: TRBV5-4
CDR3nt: TGTGCCACCAGTCCCGGGACAGGGGCAGTGTCTAACGAGCAGTACTTC
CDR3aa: CATSPGTGAVSNEQYF

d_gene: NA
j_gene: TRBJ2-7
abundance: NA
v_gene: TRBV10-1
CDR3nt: TGCGCCAGCAGTGAAGGGACTCCCAGCTACGAGCAGTACTTC
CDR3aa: CASSEGTPSYEQYF

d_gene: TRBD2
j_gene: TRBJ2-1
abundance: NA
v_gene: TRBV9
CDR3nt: TGTGCCAGCAGTCAGGGCGGGACTAGCGGGATCAATGAGCAGTTCTTC
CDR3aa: CASSQGGTSGINEQFF

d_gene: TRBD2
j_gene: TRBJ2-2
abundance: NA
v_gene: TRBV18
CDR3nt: TGTGCCAGCTCACCCCGACTAGCGGGAACTACTGGGGAGCTGTTTTTT
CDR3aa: CASSPRLAGTTGELFF

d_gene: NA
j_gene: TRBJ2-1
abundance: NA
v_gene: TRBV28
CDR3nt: TGTGCCAGCAGTTTGATAGCAGCATACAATGAGCAGTTCTTC
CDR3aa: CASSLIAAYNEQFF

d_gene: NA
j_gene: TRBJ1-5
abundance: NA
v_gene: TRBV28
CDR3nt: TGTGCCAGCAGTTCGACAGGTGATCAGCCCCAGCATTTT
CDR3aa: CASSSTGDQPQHF

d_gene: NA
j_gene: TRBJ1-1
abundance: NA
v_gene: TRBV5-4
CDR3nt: TGTGCCAGCAGCCACGGGACTCAGCTAAGTGAAGCTTTCTTT
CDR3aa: CASSHGTQLSEAFF

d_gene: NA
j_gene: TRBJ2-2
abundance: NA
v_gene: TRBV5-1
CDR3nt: TGCGCCAGCAGCTTGATGCAGGGGCCCGGGGAGCTGTTTTTT
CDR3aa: CASSLMQGPGELFF

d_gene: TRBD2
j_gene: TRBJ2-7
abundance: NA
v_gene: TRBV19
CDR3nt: TGTGCCAGTAGTATTCGGCTAGCGGGAGATGCCGAGCAGTACTTC
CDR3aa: CASSIRLAGDAEQYF

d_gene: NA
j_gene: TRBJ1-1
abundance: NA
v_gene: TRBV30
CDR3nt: TGTGCCGGCCAACCTGGGCGCACTGAAGCTTTCTTT
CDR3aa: CAGQPGRTEAFF

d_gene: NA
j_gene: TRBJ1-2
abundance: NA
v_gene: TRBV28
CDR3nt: TGTGCCAGCACCTCATCGGTGACACTCAACTATGGCTACACCTTC
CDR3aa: CASTSSVTLNYGYTF

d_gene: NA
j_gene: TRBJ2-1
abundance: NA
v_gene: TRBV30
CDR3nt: TGTGCCTGGGAGTACAATGAGCAGTTCTTC
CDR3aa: CAWEYNEQFF

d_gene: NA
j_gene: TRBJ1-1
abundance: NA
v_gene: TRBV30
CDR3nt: TGTGCCTGGATCCAGAGGCTTGAAGCTTTCTTT
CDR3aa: CAWIQRLEAFF

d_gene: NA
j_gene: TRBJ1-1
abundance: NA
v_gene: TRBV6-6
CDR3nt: TGTGCCAGCAGTTACCGACAGGATGAAGCTTTCTTT
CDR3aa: CASSYRQDEAFF

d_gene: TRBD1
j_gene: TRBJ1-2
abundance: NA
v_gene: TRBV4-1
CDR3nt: TGCGCCAGCAGCCAAGTGGGACAGGGGGACGGCTACACCTTC
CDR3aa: CASSQVGQGDGYTF

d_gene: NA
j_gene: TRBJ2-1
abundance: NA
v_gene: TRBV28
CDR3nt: TGTGCCAGCAGCCCTCTACCTTGGGAGCAGTTCTTC
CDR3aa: CASSPLPWEQFF